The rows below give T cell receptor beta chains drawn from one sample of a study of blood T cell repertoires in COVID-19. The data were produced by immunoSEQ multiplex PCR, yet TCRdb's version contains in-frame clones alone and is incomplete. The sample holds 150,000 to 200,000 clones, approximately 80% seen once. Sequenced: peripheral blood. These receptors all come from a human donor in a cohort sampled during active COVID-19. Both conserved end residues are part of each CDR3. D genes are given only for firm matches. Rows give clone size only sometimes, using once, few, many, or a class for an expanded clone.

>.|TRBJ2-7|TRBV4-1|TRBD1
TGCGCCAGCAGCCAAGAGGGGGGACAGGGAATGGCCTACGAGCAGTACTTC
CASSQEGGQGMAYEQYF
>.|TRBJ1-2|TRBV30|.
TGTGCCTGGAGTGTAGGGGGTGAGGGTACAGTGTTCTATGGCTACACCTTC
CAWSVGGEGTVFYGYTF
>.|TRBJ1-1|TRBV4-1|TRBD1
TGCGCCAGCAGCCAAGTATACAGGGGAACGAACACTGAAGCTTTCTTT
CASSQVYRGTNTEAFF
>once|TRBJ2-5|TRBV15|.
TGTGCCACCAGCAGATCGGGGGTCGGGTACCAAGAGACCCAGTACTTC
CATSRSGVGYQETQYF
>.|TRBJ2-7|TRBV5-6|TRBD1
TGTGCCAGCAGCCCGAGGGGACAGGGGGCAACCTACGAGCAGTACTTC
CASSPRGQGATYEQYF
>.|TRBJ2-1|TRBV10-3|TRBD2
TGTGCCATCAGTGAGTCGGACGGGGGGGCGGATGAGCAGTTCTTC
CAISESDGGADEQFF
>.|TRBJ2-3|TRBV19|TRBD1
TGTGCCAGTAGTACACAGGGGGTCCCCAGCACAGATACGCAGTATTTT
CASSTQGVPSTDTQYF
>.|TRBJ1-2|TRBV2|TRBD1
TGTGCCAGCAGTGAAGGGGGCCGGGACAGTAACTATGGCTACACCTTC
CASSEGGRDSNYGYTF
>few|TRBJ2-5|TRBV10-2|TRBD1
TGCGCCAGCAGTACGACAGGGGACTGGTTGGAGACCCAGTACTTC
CASSTTGDWLETQYF
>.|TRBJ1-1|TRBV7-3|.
TGTGCCAGCAGCCCTACGGGGGGTCGCACTGAAGCTTTCTTT
CASSPTGGRTEAFF
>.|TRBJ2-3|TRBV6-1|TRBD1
TGTGCCAGCAGTGAATTCTCTCACAGGGGGCGTGGAGATACGCAGTATTTT
CASSEFSHRGRGDTQYF
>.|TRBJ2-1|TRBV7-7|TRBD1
TGTGCCAGCAGCTCCACAGGGGGAAGTCTAGTATGGGATGAGCAGTTCTTC
CASSSTGGSLVWDEQFF
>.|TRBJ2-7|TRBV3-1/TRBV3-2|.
TGTGCCAGCAGCCAAGAATCAGGCAGGGGGGTAACCTACGAGCAGTACTTC
CASSQESGRGVTYEQYF
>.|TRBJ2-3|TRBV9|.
TGTGCCAGCAGCGTAGTCCTGGGGCCCACAGATACGCAGTATTTT
CASSVVLGPTDTQYF
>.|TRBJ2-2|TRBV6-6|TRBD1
TGTGCCAGCAGTTACCGACAGGGGGACACCGGGGAGCTGTTTTTT
CASSYRQGDTGELFF
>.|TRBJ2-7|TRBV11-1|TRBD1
TGTGCCAGCACCCCCGACAGGGGCGGCTACGAGCAGTACTTC
CASTPDRGGYEQYF
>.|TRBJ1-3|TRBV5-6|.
TGTGCCAGCAGCTTTCCTGGAGTCTCTGGAAACACCATATATTTT
CASSFPGVSGNTIYF
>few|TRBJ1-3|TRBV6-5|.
TGTGCCAGCAGCGGGGGGCCGGACCCTGGAAACACCATATATTTT
CASSGGPDPGNTIYF
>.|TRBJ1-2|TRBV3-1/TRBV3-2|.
TGTGCCAGCAGCCATGCCGGGACACGGGGCTATGGCTACACCTTC
CASSHAGTRGYGYTF
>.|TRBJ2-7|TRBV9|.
TGTGCCAGCAGCCCAGGGGAACTAGCCTACGAGCAGTACTTC
CASSPGELAYEQYF
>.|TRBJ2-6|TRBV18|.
TGTGCCAGCTCACCGATGGTAGGGAGTCAAGGTGGGGCCAACGTCCTGACTTTC
CASSPMVGSQGGANVLTF